This T cell receptor beta chain derives from a study of blood T cell repertoires in COVID-19. Sequencing used immunoSEQ multiplex PCR; TCRdb keeps in-frame clones, though not all of them. The data contain about 240,000 clones, under 85% of them seen just once; the ten biggest clones take up about 2%. This clone was recorded once. The CDR3 has 12 amino acids. Trimming stripped 7 bases from V and 1 base from J, with 7 bases between. Germline CDR1 LNHDA, CDR2 SQIVND (reference sequence). The sequenced sample consisted of peripheral blood. This TCR was recovered from a man younger than 40 who had recovered from COVID-19. The chain links TRBV19 to TRBJ1-1; D is unclear. CDR3 region: CASKIGNTEAFF. The CDR3 DNA reads TGTGCCAGTAAAATCGGGAACACTGAAGCTTTCTTT.